The entry below gives a single T cell receptor (beta chain) sequence along with its context. The source of the sample is a study of blood T cell repertoires in COVID-19. About the study: The origin of the acute and convalescent COVID-19 samples was the United States, Italy and Spain. The cDNA or gDNA used as material had been derived from T cells, B-cell-depleted T cells, or PBMCs.

Per the study methods: From reference gene primer amplification, estimates of nucleated cell counts were derived. Clones were sequenced by immunoSEQ multiplex PCR, and TCRdb holds only the in-frame ones, with some missing. That table gives V, J and clone size, and the DNA gave D and trimming. The profile shows roughly 28,000 clones, 87% of them singletons. CDR3 length: 16 residues. CDR1 MNHNS and CDR2 SASEGT come from the germline V gene. The V gene lost 4 bases and the J gene lost 2 bases, with 17 bases spanning the gap. The sequenced sample consisted of peripheral blood. The TCR sequence derives from a human donor in a cohort sampled during active COVID-19. The chain is built from TRBV6-1 and TRBJ1-2; D perhaps matches TRBD1 (5 bases). The CDR3 nucleotides are TGTGCCAGCAGTGGCCAGAGCAGGGAAATCAACTATGGCTACACCTTC. Translating it yields CASSGQSREINYGYTF.